One and the same sample provided the 27 T cell receptor beta chains below, sequenced in a study of T cell responses to AZD1222 COVID-19 vaccine. Assay used: immunoSEQ multiplex PCR; TCRdb lists only in-frame clones, some missing. The sample has roughly 180,000 clones, around 94% seen once; the top ten hold 1.6%. The sample was peripheral blood, taken 28 days after the second AZD1222 dose. The receptors stem from an adult who received the AZD1222 COVID-19 vaccine.

The chain joins TRBV5-1 to TRBJ1-2; D unclear. Germline values: CDR1 SGHRS, CDR2 YFSETQ. Between the trimmed V and J ends, which lost 0 bases and 4 bases, there was a span of 10 bases. The length of the CDR3 is 14 residues. The DNA of the CDR3 is TGCGCCAGCAGCTTGGAGGGCAGCACCTATGGCTACACCTTC. This encodes CASSLEGSTYGYTF.

The rearrangement links TRBV25-1 to TRBJ1-1, with D perhaps matching TRBD1 (6 bases). V lost 5 bases, J lost 4 bases, and 17 bases lay in between. There are 15 residues in the CDR3. CDR1 and CDR2 from the germline V gene are MGHDK and SYGVNS. CDR3 DNA: TGTGCCAGCAGTTTCGGGACACCGGCGGGCACTGAAGCTTTCTTT. It translates to CASSFGTPAGTEAFF.

This chain links TRBV6-6 with TRBJ2-7, with 7 nucleotides matching TRBD1. Germline V gene sequence: CDR1 MNHNY, CDR2 SVGAGI (reference sequence). Trimming at V came to 2 bases and at J to 5 bases, leaving 9 bases not matched to a gene. The CDR3 consists of 15 residues. The CDR3 sequence: CASSYPTGTVHEQYF. The CDR3 DNA reads as TGTGCCAGCAGTTACCCAACCGGGACAGTCCACGAGCAGTACTTC.

The chain is built from TRBV12-5 and TRBJ1-2; D is perhaps TRBD1 (5 bases). Germline CDR1 LGHNT, CDR2 FRNRAP. Trimming shortened V by 1 base and J by 8 bases, and 14 bases separated the two germline ends. The CDR3 is 14 amino acids. CDR3 in amino acids: CASGLDPGRSGYTF. The CDR3 DNA is TGTGCTAGTGGTTTGGATCCAGGGCGGTCGGGCTACACCTTC.

The chain carries TRBV30 and TRBJ1-4; no firm D call. Deletions cut 3 bases from V and 8 bases from J, with 7 bases between. The CDR3 length is 11 residues. Germline CDR1 is GTSNPN and CDR2 is SVGIG (reference sequence). This CDR3 reads CAWSLGEKLFF. The CDR3 DNA sequence: TGTGCCTGGAGCCTGGGGGAAAAACTGTTTTTT.

The chain couples TRBV28 to TRBJ1-5; possibly TRBD1 for D (5 bases). Trimming cost V 5 bases and J 3 bases, with 14 bases left between them. The CDR3 is made up of 15 amino acids. Germline V gene data show CDR1 as MDHEN and CDR2 as SYDVKM. CDR3 bases: TGTGCCAGCAGTCGGAAGGGGAGTTACAATCAGCCCCAGCATTTT. Its protein product is CASSRKGSYNQPQHF.

The CDR3 spells CASSPPIRSAYEQYF. Written as DNA, the CDR3 is TGTGCCAGCTCACCACCGATCAGATCGGCGTATGAGCAGTACTTC. The V call is TRBV18, the J call TRBJ2-7; D gene ambiguous. V was pared by 0 bases and J by 7 bases, with 16 bases between. CDR1 is KGHSH, CDR2 LQKENI, per germline. The CDR3 spans 15 residues.

The chain links TRBV7-8 to TRBJ2-3; TRBD2 aligns across 9 bases. Germline CDR1 reads SGHVS; CDR2 reads FQNEAQ. CDR3 length equals 16 residues. Trimming at V came to 1 base and at J to 8 bases, leaving 10 bases not matched to a gene. CDR3 sequence reads: CASSLGAGTSFGTQYF. As DNA, the CDR3 is TGTGCCAGCAGCTTAGGCGCCGGGACTAGCTTTGGTACGCAGTATTTT.

This chain links TRBV11-2 with TRBJ2-3; D unclear. The CDR3 has 15 residues. V was shortened by 1 base and J by 6 bases, with 14 bases between the two germline ends. Germline CDR1 and CDR2: SGHAT and FQNNGV. The CDR3 loop is CASSLVLGGSDTQYF. The DNA for the CDR3 is TGTGCCAGCAGCTTAGTTTTAGGTGGATCGGATACGCAGTATTTT. Supplemented by reference TRBV11-2 and TRBJ2-3, the full variable domain reads EAGVAQSPRYKIIEKRQSVAFWCNPISGHATLYWYQQILGQGPKLLIQFQNNGVVDDSQLPKDRFSAERLKGVDSTLKIQPAKLEDSAVYLCASSLVLGGSDTQYFGPGTRLTVL.

V is TRBV3-1 (or the pseudogene TRBV3-2) and J is TRBJ1-2; D gene unclear. Trimming left V 4 bases short and J 6 bases short, with 15 bases between. Germline V gene sequence: CDR1 LGHDT, CDR2 YNNKEL (reference sequence). The CDR3 has 14 amino acids. Here the CDR3 DNA reads TGTGCCAGCAGCCGCCCTCTTGGGTTGGATGGCTACACCTTC. It specifies CASSRPLGLDGYTF.

This chain joins TRBV5-4 and TRBJ2-1; D gene unclear. V lost 5 bases to trimming and J lost 3 bases, with 9 bases between them. The V gene's germline CDR1 is SGHNT and CDR2 YYREEE (reference sequence). CDR3 length equals 13 residues. The CDR3 nucleotides are TGTGCCAGCAGGGCTACAAACTACAATGAGCAGTTCTTC. Amino acids: CASRATNYNEQFF.

V is TRBV28 and J is TRBJ1-1; tentatively, D is TRBD1 (6 bases). Germline lookup yields CDR1 MDHEN and CDR2 SYDVKM. V dropped 6 bases and J dropped 5 bases, with 16 bases sitting between them. CDR3 size: 14 residues. CDR3 in amino acids: CASSSQGLGTEAFF. CDR3 in DNA: TGTGCCAGCAGCTCACAGGGTTTGGGGACTGAAGCTTTCTTT.

In DNA form, the CDR3 reads TGTGCCAGCAGCTCACCTCCCCCCAACTTGCCCTACGAGCAGTACTTC. Amino acid sequence: CASSSPPPNLPYEQYF. The V gene is TRBV13, the J gene TRBJ2-7; D uncertain. There are 16 residues in the CDR3. The V end was cut by 4 bases, the J end by 2 bases, with 18 bases between. Germline-derived CDR1 and CDR2 are PRHDT and FYEKMQ (reference sequence).

This chain uses TRBV4-3 with TRBJ1-1, with D perhaps TRBD1 (5 bases). V lost 1 base to trimming and J lost 4 bases, with 10 bases between them. The CDR3 covers 14 residues. CDR1 is LGHNA and CDR2 is YSLEER in the germline V gene. CDR3 in amino acids: CASSQGGARTEAFF. In DNA, the CDR3 is TGCGCCAGCAGCCAAGGGGGCGCCCGCACTGAAGCTTTCTTT.

This clone was counted only a few times. The chain combines TRBV6-2 or TRBV6-3 with TRBJ2-1; 8 nucleotides match TRBD2. This CDR3 has 13 residues. Germline trimming cut 5 bases from V and 9 bases from J; bases unmatched to any gene: 6. Germline assignment: CDR1 MNHEY and CDR2 SVGEGT. The CDR3 loop is CASSKGGRSEQFF. CDR3 DNA sequence: TGTGCCAGCAGTAAGGGCGGGAGGAGTGAGCAGTTCTTC.

The genes are TRBV12-5 and TRBJ1-5; 12 nucleotides align to TRBD1. CDR3 length: 21 residues. Trimming at V came to 4 bases and at J to 8 bases, leaving 24 bases not matched to a gene. Germline V gene sequence: CDR1 LGHNT, CDR2 FRNRAP. Here the CDR3 DNA reads TGTGCTAGTGGTTCGCCTGTCCCGGGACAGGGGGCGACAACCGTACAAAAGCCCCAGCATTTT. Amino acid sequence: CASGSPVPGQGATTVQKPQHF.

About this clone: Other DNA sequences in this specimen translate into the identical CDR3. The chain carries TRBV5-1 and TRBJ1-1; D gene uncertain. Germline CDR1 is SGHRS and CDR2 is YFSETQ. The ends were cut back, 0 bases at V and 2 bases at J, with 5 bases in the middle. The CDR3 totals 13 residues. In nucleotides, the CDR3 is TGCGCCAGCAGCTTGGCCGGTAACACTGAAGCTTTCTTT. It is translated as CASSLAGNTEAFF.

This clone was observed once. The chain uses TRBV7-9 and TRBJ2-2; 8 positions agree with TRBD1. CDR1 SEHNR and CDR2 FQNEAQ come from the germline V gene (reference sequence). This CDR3 is built from 15 residues. The V segment lost 5 bases and the J segment 5 bases; nucleotides outside the gene matches: 7. In DNA, the CDR3 is TGTGCCAGCAGCGGGGGGACAGGTTGGACCGGGGAGCTGTTTTTT. Translated: CASSGGTGWTGELFF.

This clone came up once. This sequence joins TRBV11-2 and TRBJ2-7; 14 bases agree with TRBD2. With V trimmed by 5 bases and J by 4 bases, 4 bases remained unmatched. Germline V gene sequence: CDR1 SGHAT, CDR2 FQNNGV. The CDR3 is 15 residues long. CDR3 loop: CASSTRTSGRYEQYF. The CDR3, as DNA: TGTGCCAGCAGCACGCGGACTAGCGGGAGGTACGAGCAGTACTTC.

This chain joins TRBV5-1 and TRBJ2-2, with D uncertain. Deletions cut 4 bases from V and 4 bases from J, with 14 bases between. Germline V gene lookup returns CDR1 SGHRS and CDR2 YFSETQ. CDR3 length: 15 residues. DNA for the CDR3: TGCGCCAGCAGCACGCACCCTCCGGGCACCGGGGAGCTGTTTTTT. Its protein product is CASSTHPPGTGELFF.

The chain is built from TRBV30 and TRBJ1-1, with 8 bases matching TRBD1. CDR1 GTSNPN and CDR2 SVGIG come from the germline V gene (reference sequence). The length of the CDR3 is 15 residues. The J segment lost 4 bases and the V segment lost 5 bases, leaving 12 bases of the junction unmatched. The CDR3 DNA is TGTGCCTGGCCATCAGCCAGGGGGCGCCTCACTGAAGCTTTCTTT. Translating gives CAWPSARGRLTEAFF.

Here the CDR3 reads CASSLGTGGNSPLHF. The CDR3 DNA reads TGCGCCAGCAGCTTGGGAACAGGGGGAAATTCACCCCTCCACTTT. V and J are TRBV5-1 and TRBJ1-6; 8 bases fit TRBD1. The CDR3 is 15 amino acids. CDR1 SGHRS and CDR2 YFSETQ come from the germline V gene. Germline trimming cut 0 bases from V and 7 bases from J; bases unmatched to any gene: 3. Supplemented by reference TRBV5-1 and TRBJ1-6, the full variable domain reads KAGVTQTPRYLIKTRGQQVTLSCSPISGHRSVSWYQQTPGQGLQFLFEYFSETQRNKGNFPGRFSGRQFSNSRSEMNVSTLELGDSALYLCASSLGTGGNSPLHFGNGTRLTVT.

The V gene is TRBV19, the J gene TRBJ2-1, with D perhaps matching TRBD1 (6 bases). The CDR3 length is 13 residues. Between the trimmed V and J ends, which lost 7 bases and 6 bases, there was a span of 13 bases. Germline V gene data show CDR1 as LNHDA and CDR2 as SQIVND (reference sequence). The CDR3 coding sequence is TGTGCCAGTATAGGGGGAGTTCGCAATGAGCAGTTCTTC. This encodes CASIGGVRNEQFF.

The chain is built from TRBV2 and TRBJ2-7; D possibly corresponds to TRBD2 (6 bases). CDR3 length: 15 residues. V dropped 6 bases and J dropped 2 bases, with 17 bases sitting between them. The germline V gene encodes CDR1 SNHLY and CDR2 FYNNEI. The CDR3 region has the DNA TGTGCCAGCAGGGACGTAGTAGCGGAGCCCTACGAGCAGTACTTC. Translation: CASRDVVAEPYEQYF.

The chain combines TRBV27 with TRBJ1-5; 9 nucleotides line up with TRBD1. Unmatched junction bases numbered 3, after V lost 5 bases and J lost 1 base. Germline CDR1 and CDR2: MNHEY and SMNVEV (reference sequence). The CDR3 covers 15 residues. The CDR3 protein is CASSPDRGSNQPQHF. Written as DNA, the CDR3 is TGTGCCAGCAGTCCGGACAGGGGAAGCAATCAGCCCCAGCATTTT.

The CDR3 sequence is CASSLKPDLFEKLFF. CDR3 nucleotides: TGTGCCAGCAGCTTAAAACCGGACCTATTTGAAAAACTGTTTTTT. The chain recombines TRBV27 with TRBJ1-4; D is unclear. CDR3 length: 15 residues. With 6 bases removed from V and 7 bases from J, the gap between germline ends came to 18 bases. Germline V lookup: CDR1 MNHEY, CDR2 SMNVEV (reference sequence).

This chain connects TRBV2 to TRBJ2-2; 7 nucleotides line up with TRBD2. Germline CDR1 SNHLY, CDR2 FYNNEI. J was trimmed by 1 base and V by 9 bases; bases with no gene match: 5. CDR3 length equals 14 residues. Here the CDR3 reads CARGRAENTGELFF. The CDR3 DNA follows: TGTGCCAGGGGGAGGGCGGAGAACACCGGGGAGCTGTTTTTT.